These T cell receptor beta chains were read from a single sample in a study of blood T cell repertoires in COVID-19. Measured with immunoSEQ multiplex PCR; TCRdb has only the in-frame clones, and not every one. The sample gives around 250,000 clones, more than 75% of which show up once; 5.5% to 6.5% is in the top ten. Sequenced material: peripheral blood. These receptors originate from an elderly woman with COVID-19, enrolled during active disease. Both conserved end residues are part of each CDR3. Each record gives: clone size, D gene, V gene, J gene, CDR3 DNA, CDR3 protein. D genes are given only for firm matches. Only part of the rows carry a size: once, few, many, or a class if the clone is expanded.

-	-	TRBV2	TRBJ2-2	TGTGCCAGCAGGGGTGACACAAACACCGGGGAGCTGTTTTTT	CASRGDTNTGELFF
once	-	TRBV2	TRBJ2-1	TGTGCCAGCAGTGTAAACAGTTACAATGAGCAGTTCTTC	CASSVNSYNEQFF
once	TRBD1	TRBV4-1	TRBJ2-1	TGCGCCAGCAGCCGAATCCCGACTCGGGACAGGGGTTACAATGAGCAGTTCTTC	CASSRIPTRDRGYNEQFF
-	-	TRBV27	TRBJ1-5	TGTGCCAGCAGTTTTTGGGGGGATCAGCCCCAGCATTTT	CASSFWGDQPQHF
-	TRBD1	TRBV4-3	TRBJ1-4	TGCGCCAGCAGCCAAGATCTAACGACAGGGGGCTTTTCGACTAATGAAAAACTGTTTTTT	CASSQDLTTGGFSTNEKLFF
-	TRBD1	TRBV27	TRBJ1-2	TGTGCCAGCACCAAGGGTCAGGGGGCCTATGGCTACACCTTC	CASTKGQGAYGYTF
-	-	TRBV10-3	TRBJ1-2	TGTGCCATCAGTGAGGTCGGAGGGTGGTATGGCTACACCTTC	CAISEVGGWYGYTF
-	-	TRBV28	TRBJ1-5	TGTGCCAGCAGTTTGCCCCGACAGCCCAGCAATCAGCCCCAGCATTTT	CASSLPRQPSNQPQHF
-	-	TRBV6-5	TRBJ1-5	TGTGCCAGCAGTTACCAGAAGGGGAGCAATCAGCCCCAGCATTTT	CASSYQKGSNQPQHF
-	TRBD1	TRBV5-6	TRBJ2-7	TGTGCCAGCAGCTTGCTCACAGGGGAGAGTATCTTCGAGCAGTACTTC	CASSLLTGESIFEQYF
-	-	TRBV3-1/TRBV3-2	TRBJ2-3	TGTGCCAGCAGCCAAGCTACAGATACGCAGTATTTT	CASSQATDTQYF
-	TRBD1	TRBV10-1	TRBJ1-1	TGCGCCAGCAGTGAGCCGGCCCCAGGGGACAGGGCCCCCCCGGAGGACACTGAAGCTTTCTTT	CASSEPAPGDRAPPEDTEAFF
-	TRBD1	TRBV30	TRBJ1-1	TGTGCCTGGAACCGGGACAGGGGGCATAGTGAAGCTTTCTTT	CAWNRDRGHSEAFF
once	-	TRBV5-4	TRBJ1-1	TGTGCCAGCAGCTCTCCAGGTCAGGGGCTCACTGAAGCTTTCTTT	CASSSPGQGLTEAFF
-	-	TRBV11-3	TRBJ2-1	TGTGCCAGCAGCTTAGGAGCGGACTACAATGAGCAGTTCTTC	CASSLGADYNEQFF
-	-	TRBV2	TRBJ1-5	TGTGCCAGCAGTACCCAGGGTTTTGATCAGCCCCAGCATTTT	CASSTQGFDQPQHF
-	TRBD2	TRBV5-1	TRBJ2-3	TGCGCCAGCAGCGCGGGGGTCGTCACAGATACGCAGTATTTT	CASSAGVVTDTQYF
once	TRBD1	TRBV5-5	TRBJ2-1	TGTGCCAGCACCCGACAGGGGGGGTTCGATGAGCAGTTCTTC	CASTRQGGFDEQFF
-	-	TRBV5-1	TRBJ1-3	TGCGCCAGCAGCCGAAGCGACTCTGGAAACACCATATATTTT	CASSRSDSGNTIYF
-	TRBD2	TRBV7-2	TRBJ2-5	TGTGCCAGCAGCTTTAGCGGACTAGCCTCAGAGACCCAGTACTTC	CASSFSGLASETQYF
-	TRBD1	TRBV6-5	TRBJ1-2	TGTGCCAGCAGCCTGGGACAGAATTATGGCTACACCTTC	CASSLGQNYGYTF
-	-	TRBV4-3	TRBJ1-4	TGCGCCAGCAGCCAAGCCGGGGAGACTAATGAAAAACTGTTTTTT	CASSQAGETNEKLFF
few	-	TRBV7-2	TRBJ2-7	TGTGCCAGCAGCCCCTCCCGCTACGAGCAGTACTTC	CASSPSRYEQYF
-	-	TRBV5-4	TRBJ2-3	TGTGCCAGCAGCTTGGCGGGGGGCGGAGATACGCAGTATTTT	CASSLAGGGDTQYF
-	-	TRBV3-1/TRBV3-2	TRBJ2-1	TGTGCCAGCAGCCAAGATAGTAGCGGCAATGAGCAGTTCTTC	CASSQDSSGNEQFF
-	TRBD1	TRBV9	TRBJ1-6	TGTGCCAGCAGCGTGACGAGGGGGCCGGAATCACCCCTCCACTTT	CASSVTRGPESPLHF
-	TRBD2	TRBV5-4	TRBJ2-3	TGTGCCAGCAGCAGGGACGTCTCTAGCGGGGGTATCGATACGCAGTATTTT	CASSRDVSSGGIDTQYF
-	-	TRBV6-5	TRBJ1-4	TGTGCCAGCGACAGCGCAGTTGCTAATGAAAAACTGTTTTTT	CASDSAVANEKLFF
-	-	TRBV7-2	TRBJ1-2	TGTGCCAGCTCCGCGGGGCCCTATGGCTACACCTTC	CASSAGPYGYTF
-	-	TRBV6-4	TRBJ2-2	TGTGCCAGCAGTGTCGAGTTAGGCAGCGGCGGGGAGCTGTTTTTT	CASSVELGSGGELFF
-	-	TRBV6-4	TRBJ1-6	TGTGCCAGCAGCGCACAGGGTGTCGATAATTCACCCCTCCACTTT	CASSAQGVDNSPLHF
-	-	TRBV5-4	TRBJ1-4	TGTGCCAGCAGCTTGGGAGGGAAGGGGGATGAAAAACTGTTTTTT	CASSLGGKGDEKLFF
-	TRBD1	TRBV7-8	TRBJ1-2	TGTGCCAGCAGCTCCGAGCGGACAGGGGGCTTCGATGGCTACACCTTC	CASSSERTGGFDGYTF
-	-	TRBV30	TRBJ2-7	TGTGCCTGGAGTAGGGGACAAAACTACGAGCAGTACTTC	CAWSRGQNYEQYF
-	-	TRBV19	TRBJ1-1	TGTGCCAGTAGGGGGGACTCCTCGAACACTGAAGCTTTCTTT	CASRGDSSNTEAFF
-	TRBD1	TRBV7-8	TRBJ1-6	TGTGCCAGCACCTTAGGGACAGGCAATAATTCACCCCTCCACTTT	CASTLGTGNNSPLHF